This TCR beta chain is from a study of OX40 agonist ivuxolimab in advanced cancers. In terms of the full investigation: The costimulatory receptor OX40 (CD134) was targeted by ivuxolimab, a fully human IgG2 agonistic monoclonal antibody. Intravenous ivuxolimab was administered to patients every 2 weeks at six dose levels: 0.01, 0.1, 0.3, 1.5, 3 and 10 mg/kg. Of the roughly 54 patients in dose escalation, about 20 had hepatocellular carcinoma, about 15 had melanoma, 9 had renal cell carcinoma and 9 had head and neck cancer. In the dose-escalation cohort, more than 75% of patients were male, and the mean age was around 60 years, with a range of 23 to 79. Prior anti-PD-1, anti-PD-L1 or anti-CTLA-4 therapy was permitted, and checkpoint inhibitors had been received by 40% to 50% of dose-escalation patients. Partial responses occurred in three dose-escalation patients: two with cutaneous melanoma and one with hepatocellular carcinoma. The point of sequencing TCRbeta in the periphery was to test whether ivuxolimab changed TCR sequence diversity and drove clonal T-cell expansion. The monotherapy dose-escalation portion (N ≈ 52 patients) of the phase I ivuxolimab trial is reported in the paper. On the study overall, not on this receptor specifically: Low levels of normalized T-cell clonal expansion were also seen in some patients who did not respond. On average, CD8+ T cells showed more expanded clones than CD4+ T cells after ivuxolimab. In the 0.1-3.0 mg/kg groups, partial responders were among the patients with the lowest normalized peripheral clonal expansion, particularly in CD8+ T cells. Which antigens the clonally expanded peripheral T cells were specific for was not determined. At doses of 0.1 to 3.0 mg/kg, clonal expansion of both CD4+ and CD8+ blood T cells was observed from baseline to week 6.

Notes on this clone: The antigen it recognizes is unknown. No quality values exist for individual bases; no much larger clone is one base distant.

Genomic DNA was extracted from sorted cells for sequencing of the TCRbeta CDR3 region. TCRbeta CDR3 regions were sequenced using the immunoSEQ Assay. Drawn from immuneACCESS, this table holds only the in-frame rearrangements with V and J called that TCRdb kept. Clones are partly lost; checked studies trace under half to an unresolved V gene and leave the rest unexplained. In all, the sample holds roughly 110,000 clones, and 90% of those were seen once. The ten largest clones capture about 0.48% of the sample. Patients with a history of autoimmune disease or receiving systemic immunosuppression were excluded from the trial. Peripheral blood for TCR sequencing was collected from all dose cohorts at baseline, on cycle 4 day 1, and on cycle 7 day 1. Samples were obtained from an open-label, multicenter, first-in-human phase I dose-escalation trial of ivuxolimab. The trial enrolled adults with locally advanced or metastatic head and neck squamous cell, hepatocellular, melanoma or renal cell carcinoma. Before TCR sequencing, CD4+ and CD8+ T cells were separately sorted from peripheral blood.

This clonotype originated in an adult with an advanced solid tumor such as melanoma, head and neck, liver or kidney cancer. Sequences were derived from CD4+ or CD8+ T cells sorted from blood, sampled in a trial of the OX40 agonist ivuxolimab.

The CDR3 region has the sequence CASSLQAGGYEKLFF. The sequenced DNA is TGTGCCAGCAGCTTACAGGCAGGGGGCTATGAAAAACTGTTTTTT. The sequence joins TRBV7-9 to TRBJ1-4; 8 junctional bases match TRBD1. Looking up the germline V gene (reference sequence) yields CDR1 SEHNR and CDR2 FQNEAQ. Trimmed from V: 2 bases; trimmed from J: 6 bases; junction bases lacking a gene match: 5. The CDR3 holds 15 amino acids from the cysteine to the phenylalanine. CDR3 DNA only is kept here, 45 bases in frame from base 1.